Listed below are T cell receptor beta chains from one sample, sequenced in a study of T cell responses to AZD1222 COVID-19 vaccine. Sequencing used immunoSEQ multiplex PCR; TCRdb keeps in-frame clones, though not all of them. The sample consists of some 150,000 clones, about 92% of them appearing once. This sample comprised peripheral blood, obtained 28 days after the second AZD1222 dose. The receptor set was obtained from an adult who received the AZD1222 COVID-19 vaccine. Both conserved end residues are part of each CDR3. Fields, in order: J gene, D gene, clone size, V gene, CDR3 protein, CDR3 DNA. D genes are given only for firm matches. For some rows the clone size is stated as once, few or many, or as a class when expanded; others skip it.

j_gene: TRBJ1-1
d_gene: TRBD1
abundance: once
v_gene: TRBV7-6
CDR3aa: CASSAGTANTEAFF
CDR3nt: TGTGCCAGCAGCGCCGGGACAGCGAACACTGAAGCTTTCTTT

j_gene: TRBJ2-2
d_gene: -
abundance: once
v_gene: TRBV24-1
CDR3aa: CATRAGQDTGELFF
CDR3nt: TGTGCCACGCGAGCAGGACAAGACACCGGGGAGCTGTTTTTT

j_gene: TRBJ2-1
d_gene: -
abundance: -
v_gene: TRBV10-3
CDR3aa: CAIKFGSSYNEQFF
CDR3nt: TGTGCCATCAAGTTCGGGAGCTCCTACAATGAGCAGTTCTTC

j_gene: TRBJ2-7
d_gene: TRBD1
abundance: -
v_gene: TRBV15
CDR3aa: CATSGGQLYEQYF
CDR3nt: TGTGCCACCAGCGGGGGACAGCTCTACGAGCAGTACTTC

j_gene: TRBJ1-2
d_gene: TRBD1
abundance: once
v_gene: TRBV18
CDR3aa: CASSPGQGSPGYTF
CDR3nt: TGTGCCAGCTCACCGGGACAGGGGTCCCCTGGCTACACCTTC

j_gene: TRBJ2-1
d_gene: TRBD2
abundance: -
v_gene: TRBV4-3
CDR3aa: CASSLGLAGDNEQFF
CDR3nt: TGCGCCAGCAGCCTGGGACTAGCGGGAGACAATGAGCAGTTCTTC

j_gene: TRBJ1-1
d_gene: -
abundance: -
v_gene: TRBV6-2/TRBV6-3
CDR3aa: CASSYYRDRAFF
CDR3nt: TGTGCCAGCAGTTATTATCGGGATCGAGCTTTCTTT

j_gene: TRBJ1-5
d_gene: -
abundance: -
v_gene: TRBV2
CDR3aa: CASSGARERNQPQHF
CDR3nt: TGTGCCAGCTCCGGGGCCAGGGAGAGGAATCAGCCCCAGCATTTT

j_gene: TRBJ1-1
d_gene: TRBD1
abundance: -
v_gene: TRBV2
CDR3aa: CASSERGQGLTEAFF
CDR3nt: TGTGCCAGCAGTGAGAGGGGACAGGGGCTCACTGAAGCTTTCTTT

j_gene: TRBJ2-1
d_gene: TRBD2
abundance: -
v_gene: TRBV18
CDR3aa: CASSLPRGSGNYNEQFF
CDR3nt: TGTGCCAGCTCGCTCCCCCGGGGAAGCGGGAACTACAATGAGCAGTTCTTC

j_gene: TRBJ2-1
d_gene: -
abundance: few
v_gene: TRBV29-1
CDR3aa: CSVESNEQFF
CDR3nt: TGCAGCGTTGAGAGCAATGAGCAGTTCTTC

j_gene: TRBJ1-5
d_gene: -
abundance: -
v_gene: TRBV19
CDR3aa: CASSLQDTSNQPQHF
CDR3nt: TGTGCCAGTAGTCTCCAGGACACTAGCAATCAGCCCCAGCATTTT

j_gene: TRBJ1-2
d_gene: -
abundance: -
v_gene: TRBV19
CDR3aa: CASTATGPGGYGYTF
CDR3nt: TGTGCCAGTACCGCCACGGGGCCGGGGGGCTATGGCTACACCTTC

j_gene: TRBJ1-4
d_gene: -
abundance: -
v_gene: TRBV12-3/TRBV12-4
CDR3aa: CASRSGNLQKLFF
CDR3nt: TGTGCCAGCAGATCCGGGAACCTGCAAAAACTGTTTTTT

j_gene: TRBJ2-6
d_gene: -
abundance: -
v_gene: TRBV7-9
CDR3aa: CASSLAELTHSGANVLTF
CDR3nt: TGTGCCAGCAGCTTAGCTGAGCTAACCCACTCTGGGGCCAACGTCCTGACTTTC

j_gene: TRBJ2-1
d_gene: -
abundance: -
v_gene: TRBV30
CDR3aa: CAWSPPYVASYNEQFF
CDR3nt: TGTGCCTGGAGTCCCCCCTATGTAGCTTCCTACAATGAGCAGTTCTTC

j_gene: TRBJ1-2
d_gene: -
abundance: -
v_gene: TRBV18
CDR3aa: CASSPRGLTIGYTF
CDR3nt: TGTGCCAGCTCACCACGGGGCCTTACTATCGGCTACACCTTC

j_gene: TRBJ1-1
d_gene: -
abundance: -
v_gene: TRBV28
CDR3aa: CASSLVQGSAEAFF
CDR3nt: TGTGCCAGCAGTTTGGTCCAGGGTAGCGCTGAAGCTTTCTTT

j_gene: TRBJ2-3
d_gene: TRBD2
abundance: -
v_gene: TRBV5-6
CDR3aa: CASSLGLAGEADTQYF
CDR3nt: TGTGCCAGCAGCCTAGGACTAGCGGGAGAGGCAGATACGCAGTATTTT

j_gene: TRBJ1-2
d_gene: TRBD1
abundance: -
v_gene: TRBV29-1
CDR3aa: CSVRDRGNYGYTF
CDR3nt: TGCAGCGTTCGGGACAGGGGCAACTATGGCTACACCTTC

j_gene: TRBJ1-1
d_gene: -
abundance: -
v_gene: TRBV30
CDR3aa: CAWSPSYTEAFF
CDR3nt: TGTGCCTGGAGTCCCTCTTACACTGAAGCTTTCTTT

j_gene: TRBJ1-1
d_gene: -
abundance: -
v_gene: TRBV27
CDR3aa: CASSFETGRRTEAFF
CDR3nt: TGTGCCAGCAGTTTTGAGACGGGAAGAAGAACTGAAGCTTTCTTT

j_gene: TRBJ2-7
d_gene: -
abundance: -
v_gene: TRBV15
CDR3aa: CATSRDKGNDEQYF
CDR3nt: TGTGCCACCAGCAGAGATAAGGGAAACGACGAGCAGTACTTC

j_gene: TRBJ2-7
d_gene: TRBD1
abundance: -
v_gene: TRBV18
CDR3aa: CASSLGTGNYEQYF
CDR3nt: TGTGCCAGCTCACTTGGGACAGGGAACTACGAGCAGTACTTC

j_gene: TRBJ1-2
d_gene: TRBD1
abundance: -
v_gene: TRBV11-2
CDR3aa: CASSPEGAGYGYTF
CDR3nt: TGTGCCAGCAGCCCGGAGGGGGCAGGGTATGGCTACACCTTC

j_gene: TRBJ2-1
d_gene: TRBD2
abundance: -
v_gene: TRBV4-1
CDR3aa: CASSHSSGSYNEQFF
CDR3nt: TGCGCCAGCAGCCATTCTAGCGGCTCCTACAATGAGCAGTTCTTC

j_gene: TRBJ1-3
d_gene: -
abundance: -
v_gene: TRBV5-5
CDR3aa: CASSRNQGGNTIYF
CDR3nt: TGTGCCAGCAGCCGAAACCAGGGGGGAAACACCATATATTTT

j_gene: TRBJ2-3
d_gene: -
abundance: -
v_gene: TRBV28
CDR3aa: CASSERAADTQYF
CDR3nt: TGTGCCAGCAGTGAAAGGGCGGCAGATACGCAGTATTTT

j_gene: TRBJ1-1
d_gene: -
abundance: -
v_gene: TRBV28
CDR3aa: CATIGQLLRTEAFF
CDR3nt: TGTGCCACCATCGGGCAGCTCCTGAGGACTGAAGCTTTCTTT

j_gene: TRBJ1-1
d_gene: -
abundance: -
v_gene: TRBV2
CDR3aa: CASSGLPGQHPVGNTEAFF
CDR3nt: TGTGCCAGCAGTGGATTGCCTGGACAACACCCAGTTGGGAACACTGAAGCTTTCTTT

j_gene: TRBJ2-7
d_gene: TRBD2
abundance: -
v_gene: TRBV27
CDR3aa: CASSFLAGGPYEQYF
CDR3nt: TGTGCCAGCAGTTTTCTTGCGGGAGGCCCGTACGAGCAGTACTTC

j_gene: TRBJ2-2
d_gene: TRBD2
abundance: -
v_gene: TRBV28
CDR3aa: CASNRGLVGTGELFF
CDR3nt: TGTGCCAGCAACCGCGGACTAGTTGGCACCGGGGAGCTGTTTTTT

j_gene: TRBJ2-5
d_gene: TRBD2
abundance: -
v_gene: TRBV7-9
CDR3aa: CASSLARGGQETQYF
CDR3nt: TGTGCCAGCAGCTTAGCCCGGGGGGGCCAAGAGACCCAGTACTTC

j_gene: TRBJ2-1
d_gene: TRBD2
abundance: -
v_gene: TRBV28
CDR3aa: CASSVAGGSYNEQFF
CDR3nt: TGTGCCAGCAGTGTAGCGGGAGGCAGTTACAATGAGCAGTTCTTC

j_gene: TRBJ2-7
d_gene: -
abundance: -
v_gene: TRBV24-1
CDR3aa: CATSDFGTSSYEQYF
CDR3nt: TGTGCCACCAGTGATTTTGGGACCAGCTCCTACGAGCAGTACTTC

j_gene: TRBJ2-3
d_gene: TRBD2
abundance: -
v_gene: TRBV20-1
CDR3aa: CSASRASGVDTQYF
CDR3nt: TGCAGTGCCAGTAGGGCTAGCGGGGTAGATACGCAGTATTTT

j_gene: TRBJ1-6
d_gene: -
abundance: once
v_gene: TRBV5-6
CDR3aa: CASSPGSSYNSPLHF
CDR3nt: TGTGCCAGCAGCCCAGGGAGCTCCTATAATTCACCCCTCCACTTT

j_gene: TRBJ2-6
d_gene: -
abundance: -
v_gene: TRBV5-4
CDR3aa: CASSPFPQDSGANVLTF
CDR3nt: TGTGCCAGCAGCCCCTTTCCGCAGGACTCTGGGGCCAACGTCCTGACTTTC

j_gene: TRBJ1-1
d_gene: -
abundance: -
v_gene: TRBV19
CDR3aa: CASSISAGYGTEAFF
CDR3nt: TGTGCCAGTAGTATTTCAGCAGGGTACGGCACTGAAGCTTTCTTT

j_gene: TRBJ1-6
d_gene: -
abundance: once
v_gene: TRBV28
CDR3aa: CASHGRGHPNSPLHF
CDR3nt: TGTGCCAGTCACGGGAGGGGACACCCAAATTCACCCCTCCACTTT

j_gene: TRBJ1-1
d_gene: -
abundance: once
v_gene: TRBV5-6
CDR3aa: CASSPLGQRNTEAFF
CDR3nt: TGTGCCAGCAGCCCCCTAGGACAGCGGAACACTGAAGCTTTCTTT

j_gene: TRBJ2-1
d_gene: TRBD2
abundance: -
v_gene: TRBV18
CDR3aa: CASSTREGEQFF
CDR3nt: TGTGCCAGCTCAACGCGGGAGGGCGAGCAGTTCTTC

j_gene: TRBJ2-1
d_gene: -
abundance: -
v_gene: TRBV19
CDR3aa: CASSIGVENEQFF
CDR3nt: TGTGCCAGTAGTATTGGCGTAGAAAATGAGCAGTTCTTC

j_gene: TRBJ1-2
d_gene: -
abundance: few
v_gene: TRBV6-5
CDR3aa: CASSYGRAQEGYTF
CDR3nt: TGTGCCAGCAGTTATGGCAGGGCCCAAGAGGGCTACACCTTC

j_gene: TRBJ1-3
d_gene: TRBD1
abundance: -
v_gene: TRBV27
CDR3aa: CASSLKARDRGPLSGNTIYF
CDR3nt: TGTGCCAGCAGTTTAAAGGCCCGGGACAGGGGTCCTTTAAGTGGAAACACCATATATTTT

j_gene: TRBJ1-2
d_gene: TRBD1
abundance: once
v_gene: TRBV28
CDR3aa: CASSRTGGGYGYTF
CDR3nt: TGTGCCAGCAGTAGGACAGGGGGCGGCTATGGCTACACCTTC

j_gene: TRBJ2-3
d_gene: TRBD2
abundance: -
v_gene: TRBV18
CDR3aa: CASSSSGSRTDTQYF
CDR3nt: TGTGCCAGCTCGTCCAGCGGGAGCCGGACAGATACGCAGTATTTT

j_gene: TRBJ1-5
d_gene: -
abundance: -
v_gene: TRBV18
CDR3aa: CASSPQVNQPQHF
CDR3nt: TGTGCCAGCTCACCACAAGTAAATCAGCCCCAGCATTTT

j_gene: TRBJ1-1
d_gene: -
abundance: once
v_gene: TRBV19
CDR3aa: CASSISTSEAFF
CDR3nt: TGTGCCAGTAGTATTTCGACATCTGAAGCTTTCTTT

j_gene: TRBJ1-6
d_gene: -
abundance: -
v_gene: TRBV19
CDR3aa: CASAWGNRNSPLHF
CDR3nt: TGTGCCAGTGCGTGGGGGAACCGGAATTCACCCCTCCACTTT

j_gene: TRBJ1-5
d_gene: -
abundance: -
v_gene: TRBV19
CDR3aa: CASSMSGDQPQHF
CDR3nt: TGTGCCAGTAGTATGTCAGGGGATCAGCCCCAGCATTTT

j_gene: TRBJ2-2
d_gene: -
abundance: once
v_gene: TRBV7-2
CDR3aa: CASSLAVSYTGELFF
CDR3nt: TGTGCCAGCAGCTTAGCCGTCTCATACACCGGGGAGCTGTTTTTT

j_gene: TRBJ2-1
d_gene: -
abundance: -
v_gene: TRBV28
CDR3aa: CASRGSVQEQFF
CDR3nt: TGTGCCAGCAGGGGGAGCGTTCAGGAGCAGTTCTTC

j_gene: TRBJ1-2
d_gene: -
abundance: -
v_gene: TRBV28
CDR3aa: CASESNYGYTF
CDR3nt: TGTGCCAGCGAGTCTAACTATGGCTACACCTTC

j_gene: TRBJ2-7
d_gene: TRBD1
abundance: -
v_gene: TRBV29-1
CDR3aa: CSVVYLDRPYEQYF
CDR3nt: TGCAGCGTTGTTTATCTGGACAGGCCCTACGAGCAGTACTTC